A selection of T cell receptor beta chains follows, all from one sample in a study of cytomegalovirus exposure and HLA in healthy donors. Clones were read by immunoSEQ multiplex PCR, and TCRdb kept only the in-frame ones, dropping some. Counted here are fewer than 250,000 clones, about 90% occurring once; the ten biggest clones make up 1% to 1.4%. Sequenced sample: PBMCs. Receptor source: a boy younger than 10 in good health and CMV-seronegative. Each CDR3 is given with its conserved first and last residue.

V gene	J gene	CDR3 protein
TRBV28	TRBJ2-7	CASSTGTILYEQYF
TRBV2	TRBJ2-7	CASSVSTHRPSYEQYF
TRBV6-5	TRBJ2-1	CASRVTGTPYNEQFF
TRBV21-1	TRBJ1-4	CASSKFGRQGERWNEKLFF
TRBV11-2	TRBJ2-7	CASSLWKGQGRHEQYF
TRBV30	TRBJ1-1	CAWSVLVEAFF
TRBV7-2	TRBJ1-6	CASSLGRGDSPLHF
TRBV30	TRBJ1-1	CAYNGGVIEDTEAFF
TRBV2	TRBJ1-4	CASSSGTGRGKLFF
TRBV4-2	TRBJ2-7	CASSQESRGLWGAGNEQYF
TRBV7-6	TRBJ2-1	CASSQTTLPVDEQFF
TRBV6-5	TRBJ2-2	CASSYTSGGVGELFF
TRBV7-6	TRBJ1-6	CASSLSAVARNSPLHF
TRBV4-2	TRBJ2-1	CASSQEMVGASGYNEQFF
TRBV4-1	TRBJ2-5	CASSQERLAGETQYF
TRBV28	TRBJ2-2	CASSRTVAGELFF
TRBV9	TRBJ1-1	CASSPRTDGAFF
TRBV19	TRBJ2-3	CASRITGGSPSDTQYF
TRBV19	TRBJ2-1	CASSPERGRSYNEQFF
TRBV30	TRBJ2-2	CAWTRGGATGELFF
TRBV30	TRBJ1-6	CAWSVPGDSPLHF
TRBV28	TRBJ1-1	CASSPPPMNTEAFF
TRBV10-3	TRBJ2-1	CAISESPSGSSDEQFF
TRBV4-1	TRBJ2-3	CASQWEHQTPPTDTQYF
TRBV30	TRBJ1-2	CAWTGGFGYTF
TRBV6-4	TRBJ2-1	CASSRLAGGYNEQFF
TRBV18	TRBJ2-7	CASSPPSAGGSYEQYF
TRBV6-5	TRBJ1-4	CASSYGRSLSEQLFF
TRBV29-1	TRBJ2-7	CSSRDSLYEQYF
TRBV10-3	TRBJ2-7	CAISGGAGGYEQYF
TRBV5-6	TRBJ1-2	CASSLAGTEGRGYTF
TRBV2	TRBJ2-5	CASSDGSRETQYF
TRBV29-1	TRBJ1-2	CSVASIEEKRGTHGYTF
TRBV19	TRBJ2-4	CASSSGGAGNIQYF
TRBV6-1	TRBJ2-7	CASSEWASGSYEQYF
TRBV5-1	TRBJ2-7	CASSRETGYEQYF
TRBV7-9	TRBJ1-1	CASSRPGLGRNTEAFF
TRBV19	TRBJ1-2	CASSRNRDRDYGYTF
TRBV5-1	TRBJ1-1	CASSLGVTEAFF
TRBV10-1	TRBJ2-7	CASSGQLSVDGQYF
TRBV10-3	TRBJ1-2	CASRQGFEYGYTF
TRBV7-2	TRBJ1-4	CASSLATPGQGEKLFF
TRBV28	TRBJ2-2	CASSFNRNTGELFF
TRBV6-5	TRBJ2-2	CASSYGSTGHTGELFF
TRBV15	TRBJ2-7	CATSRDFFMAGQPYEQYF